A single sample gave rise to the 20 T cell receptor beta chains below, sequenced in a study of spatial heterogeneity in lung cancer. From the 5' RACE reads, TCRdb called clonotypes with MiXCR, one entry per CDR3 protein. This sample has roughly 4,000 distinct CDR3 sequences, with roughly 24% found just once. Time point reported: blood at routine non-recurrence follow-up after resection. This material consisted of PBMCs, taken at follow-up. The receptors here all came from a male donor with early-stage non-small cell lung cancer.

The rearrangement uses TRBV7-3 and TRBJ2-7, with D perhaps matching TRBD1 (6 bases). Trimming took 5 bases from V and 4 from J, leaving 15 bases between them. Germline lookup yields CDR1 SGHTA and CDR2 FQGTGA. CDR3 length: 14 residues. CDR3 in DNA: TGTGCCAGCAGCCCCAGCCCAGGGGAGTACGAGCAGTACTTC. This gives the protein CASSPSPGEYEQYF.

This clonotype was detected only once. The rearrangement joins TRBV28 to TRBJ2-7, with D possibly TRBD2 on 6 matching bases. Germline assignment: CDR1 MDHEN and CDR2 SYDVKM. V dropped 3 bases and J dropped 0 bases, with 9 bases sitting between them. The CDR3 has 14 amino acids. The CDR3 is CASSFSGSSYEQYF. CDR3 nucleotides: TGTGCCAGCAGTTTTTCCGGGAGCTCCTACGAGCAGTACTTC.

The CDR3 DNA follows: TGTGCCAGCATTGGCAGGAACCTTGAAGCTTTCTTT. It is translated as CASIGRNLEAFF. The chain is built from TRBV7-9 and TRBJ1-1; no clear D gene. The V end was cut by 7 bases, the J end by 7 bases, with 13 bases between. There are 12 residues in the CDR3. Germline V CDR1 and CDR2: SEHNR, FQNEAQ (reference sequence). The whole variable domain, remainder taken from reference TRBV7-9 and TRBJ1-1, is DTGVSQNPRHKITKRGQNVTFRCDPISEHNRLYWYRQTLGQGPEFLTYFQNEAQLEKSRLLSDRFSAERPKGSFSTLEIQRTEQGDSAMYLCASIGRNLEAFFGQGTRLTVV.

This chain connects TRBV9 to TRBJ2-2; no clear D. Trimming took off 3 bases at V and 3 bases at J, with 9 bases between the two ends. The CDR3 sequence is 14 residues long. From germline, CDR1 is SGDLS and CDR2 YYNGEE. CDR3 in amino acids: CASSARVYTGELFF. CDR3 coding DNA: TGTGCCAGCAGCGCAAGGGTCTACACCGGGGAGCTGTTTTTT.

This clonotype turned up a few times. The J gene is TRBJ2-5, the V gene TRBV10-1; unclear D gene. CDR3 size: 15 residues. Germline loops: CDR1 WNHNN, CDR2 SYGVQD (reference sequence). V lost 5 bases and J 5 bases, leaving 18 bases between the germline ends. CDR3 in amino acids: CASSPIVGIGETQYF. The CDR3 region has the DNA TGCGCCAGCAGTCCCATAGTCGGAATAGGGGAGACCCAGTACTTC.

Sample share makes this clonotype medium-sized (0.01 to 0.1%). This CDR3 reads CASSFSRGDTQYF. The CDR3 DNA reads TGTGCCAGCAGCTTTTCGCGAGGCGATACGCAGTATTTT. This rearrangement joins TRBV7-9 to TRBJ2-3; D uncertain. The CDR3 runs 13 residues. CDR1 is SEHNR, CDR2 FQNEAQ, per germline (reference sequence). V was trimmed by 3 bases and J by 6 bases, leaving 10 bases between them. The full variable domain, with the rest looked up from reference TRBV7-9 and TRBJ2-3, is DTGVSQNPRHKITKRGQNVTFRCDPISEHNRLYWYRQTLGQGPEFLTYFQNEAQLEKSRLLSDRFSAERPKGSFSTLEIQRTEQGDSAMYLCASSFSRGDTQYFGPGTRLTVL.

The genes are TRBV12-3 or TRBV12-4 and TRBJ1-2; unclear D gene. The CDR3 has 14 amino acids. V lost 1 base, J lost 4 bases, and 10 bases lay in between. CDR3 sequence reads: CASSLGSAPYGYTF. The CDR3 DNA reads TGTGCCAGCAGTTTAGGATCAGCTCCCTATGGCTACACCTTC.

J is TRBJ2-6 and V is TRBV7-9; D is undetermined. Germline V CDR1 and CDR2: SEHNR, FQNEAQ (reference sequence). This CDR3 is built from 17 residues. V was shortened by 5 bases and J by 0 bases, with 14 bases between the two germline ends. The CDR3 DNA is TGTGCCAGCAGCCCCCCCGCACCCAGCTCTGGGGCCAACGTCCTGACTTTC. Protein: CASSPPAPSSGANVLTF.

The chain has TRBV7-2 and TRBJ2-7; 7 nucleotides line up with TRBD1. CDR1 and CDR2 (germline): SGHTA, FQGNSA. The CDR3 is 14 amino acids. J was trimmed by 6 bases and V by 7 bases; bases with no gene match: 12. This CDR3 reads CASTIGGSTGEQYF. The CDR3 DNA reads as TGTGCCAGCACCATAGGGGGCTCGACTGGCGAGCAGTACTTC. Combining the CDR3 with reference TRBV7-2 and TRBJ2-7 gives the whole variable domain GAGVSQSPSNKVTEKGKDVELRCDPISGHTALYWYRQSLGQGLEFLIYFQGNSAPDKSGLPSDRFSAERTGGSVSTLTIQRTQQEDSAVYLCASTIGGSTGEQYFGPGTRLTVT.

The table lists this clonotype with a few counts. The chain carries TRBV6-5 and TRBJ2-7; TRBD1 matches 11 bases. CDR1 MNHEY and CDR2 SVGAGI come from the germline V gene. V was clipped by 3 bases and J by 1 base; unmatched bases: 2. The CDR3 length is 15 residues. The CDR3: CASSYGQGASYEQYF. The DNA for the CDR3 is TGTGCCAGCAGTTATGGACAGGGGGCATCCTACGAGCAGTACTTC.

This sequence joins TRBV5-1 and TRBJ2-3; TRBD2 matches 8 bases. Trimming removed 0 bases from V and 6 bases from J; junction bases left unmatched: 3. The CDR3 totals 14 residues. Germline V gene data show CDR1 as SGHRS and CDR2 as YFSETQ. CDR3 sequence (DNA): TGCGCCAGCAGCTTGGCCCAGCGGGGGGATACGCAGTATTTT. The encoded protein is CASSLAQRGDTQYF.

This clonotype occurred many times. The rearrangement uses TRBV29-1 and TRBJ2-7; D is ambiguous. The CDR3 spans 13 residues. The ends were cut back, 7 bases at V and 0 bases at J, with 13 bases in the middle. Germline CDR1 reads SQVTM; CDR2 reads ANQGSEA. The CDR3 coding sequence is TGCAGCGCCAGAATGGCCTTCTCCTACGAGCAGTACTTC. As protein: CSARMAFSYEQYF.

The chain employs TRBV6-2 or TRBV6-3 and TRBJ2-6; D gene unclear. There are 13 residues in the CDR3. Trimming stripped 8 bases from V and 0 bases from J, with 5 bases between. Germline loops: CDR1 MNHEY, CDR2 SVGEGT. The CDR3 reads CASHNSGANVLTF. CDR3 nucleotide sequence: TGTGCCAGCCATAACTCTGGGGCCAACGTCCTGACTTTC.

The chain links TRBV20-1 to TRBJ1-2; a possible D gene is TRBD1 (5 bases). V was trimmed by 6 bases and J by 13 bases, leaving 24 bases between them. Germline values: CDR1 DFQATT, CDR2 SNEGSKA (reference sequence). The CDR3 extends over 13 amino acids. In DNA, the CDR3 is TGCAGTGCAAATTCCGACGCCCTCAGGGACTCCACCTTC. The encoded protein is CSANSDALRDSTF.

The chain couples TRBV19 to TRBJ1-5; 8 nucleotides align to TRBD1. The V segment lost 6 bases and the J segment 6 bases; nucleotides outside the gene matches: 4. The V gene's germline CDR1 is LNHDA and CDR2 SQIVND (reference sequence). The CDR3 length is 13 residues. In DNA, the CDR3 is TGTGCCAGTAGGGACAGGGCTAGTCAGCCCCAGCATTTT. It yields the protein CASRDRASQPQHF.

This clonotype is medium-sized. The chain has TRBV27 and TRBJ1-1; unclear D gene. The CDR3 covers 14 residues. V dropped 1 base and J dropped 4 bases, with 10 bases sitting between them. Per the germline V gene, CDR1 is MNHEY and CDR2 is SMNVEV (reference sequence). Here the CDR3 DNA reads TGTGCCAGCAGTTTATATAAGGGTTTCACTGAAGCTTTCTTT. Its protein is CASSLYKGFTEAFF.

This clonotype is medium-sized (0.01 to 0.1%) within its sample. The V gene is TRBV12-3 or TRBV12-4, the J gene TRBJ2-7; 9 nucleotides agree with TRBD1. The junction had 19 bases not matched to a gene; V was cut back by 1 base and J by 3 bases. CDR3 length: 20 residues. DNA for the CDR3: TGTGCCAGCAGTTTAGGGCTAGGGACAGGGTACAATGAAGGCTACTACGAGCAGTACTTC. Its translation: CASSLGLGTGYNEGYYEQYF.

Relative to its sample, this clonotype is medium-sized. The chain recombines TRBV7-9 with TRBJ1-5; D is possibly TRBD1 (5 bases). Trimming left V 2 bases short and J 5 bases short, with 10 bases between. Germline lookup yields CDR1 SEHNR and CDR2 FQNEAQ (reference sequence). This CDR3 is 14 amino acids long. CDR3 coding DNA: TGTGCCAGCAGCTTATCGGGACTGGATCAGCCCCAGCATTTT. This sequence encodes CASSLSGLDQPQHF. The variable domain in full, completed from reference TRBV7-9 and TRBJ1-5, reads DTGVSQNPRHKITKRGQNVTFRCDPISEHNRLYWYRQTLGQGPEFLTYFQNEAQLEKSRLLSDRFSAERPKGSFSTLEIQRTEQGDSAMYLCASSLSGLDQPQHFGDGTRLSIL.

This clonotype rates as medium-sized. The rearrangement links TRBV7-9 to TRBJ1-5; weak D call: TRBD1 (5 bases). Germline V gene lookup returns CDR1 SEHNR and CDR2 FQNEAQ (reference sequence). The CDR3 is 12 residues long. Trimming shortened V by 8 bases and J by 12 bases, and 17 bases separated the two germline ends. The CDR3 region has the DNA TGTGCCAGCGAAGGGGACGGCCGTCACCAGCATTTT. Translating gives CASEGDGRHQHF.

This chain uses TRBV24-1 with TRBJ1-5; a weak D match, TRBD1 (5 bases). The CDR3 sequence is 14 residues long. Germline V gene sequence: CDR1 KGHDR, CDR2 SFDVKD. Trimming took 7 bases from V and 7 from J, leaving 16 bases between them. The CDR3 loop reads CATSPPGPGQPQHF. The CDR3 bases are TGTGCCACCAGCCCTCCAGGGCCTGGCCAGCCCCAGCATTTT.